This T cell receptor (beta chain) was captured in a study of blood T cell repertoires in COVID-19. This CDR3 spans 16 amino acids. Authors' processing steps: Reference gene primer amplification gave nucleated cell count estimates. Some clones are missing from TCRdb's copy, which holds only in-frame ones; the method was immunoSEQ multiplex PCR. V and J calls and clone size are those listed in that table; D and trimming were worked out from the DNA. The data show tens of thousands of clones, roughly 80% seen once. The sequenced material came from peripheral blood. The rearrangement links TRBV21-1 to TRBJ2-3; TRBD2, as called in the table, went unchecked against the DNA. TRBV21-1 is reported as a pseudogene. This receptor was obtained from a man aged 65 to 79 with acute or convalescent COVID-19. The CDR3: CASSRRLAGSTDTQYF. The CDR3 DNA sequence: TGTGCCAGCAGCAGACGACTAGCGGGAAGCACAGATACGCAGTATTTT.